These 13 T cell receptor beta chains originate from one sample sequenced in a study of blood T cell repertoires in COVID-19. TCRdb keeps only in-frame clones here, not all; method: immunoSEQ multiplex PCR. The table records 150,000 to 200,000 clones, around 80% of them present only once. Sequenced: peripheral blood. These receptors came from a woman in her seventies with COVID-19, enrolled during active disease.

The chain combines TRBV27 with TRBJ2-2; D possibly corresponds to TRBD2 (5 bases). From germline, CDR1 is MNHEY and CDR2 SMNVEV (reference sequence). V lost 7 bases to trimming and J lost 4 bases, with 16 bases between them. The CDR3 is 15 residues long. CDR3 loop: CASKSLRVSTGELFF. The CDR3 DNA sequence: TGTGCCAGCAAATCACTGCGGGTCTCCACCGGGGAGCTGTTTTTT.

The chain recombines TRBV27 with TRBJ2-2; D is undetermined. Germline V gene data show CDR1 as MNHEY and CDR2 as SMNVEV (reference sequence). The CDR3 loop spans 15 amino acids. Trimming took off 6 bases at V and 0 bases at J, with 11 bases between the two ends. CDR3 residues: CASRAWSANTGELFF. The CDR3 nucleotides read TGTGCCAGCAGAGCCTGGTCCGCGAACACCGGGGAGCTGTTTTTT.

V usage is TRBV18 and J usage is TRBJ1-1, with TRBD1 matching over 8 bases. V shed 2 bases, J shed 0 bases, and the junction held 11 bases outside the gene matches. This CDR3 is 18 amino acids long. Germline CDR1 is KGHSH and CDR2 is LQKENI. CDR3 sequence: CASSPLPGQVKMNTEAFF. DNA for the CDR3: TGTGCCAGCTCACCATTGCCGGGACAGGTAAAAATGAACACTGAAGCTTTCTTT.

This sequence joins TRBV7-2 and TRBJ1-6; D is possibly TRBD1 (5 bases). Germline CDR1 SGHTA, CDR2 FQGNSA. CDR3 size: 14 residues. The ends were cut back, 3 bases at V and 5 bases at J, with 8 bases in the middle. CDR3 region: CASSFQGNNSPLHF. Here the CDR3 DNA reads TGTGCCAGCAGCTTCCAGGGAAATAATTCACCCCTCCACTTT. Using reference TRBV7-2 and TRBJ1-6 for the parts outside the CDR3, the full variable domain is GAGVSQSPSNKVTEKGKDVELRCDPISGHTALYWYRQSLGQGLEFLIYFQGNSAPDKSGLPSDRFSAERTGGSVSTLTIQRTQQEDSAVYLCASSFQGNNSPLHFGNGTRLTVT.

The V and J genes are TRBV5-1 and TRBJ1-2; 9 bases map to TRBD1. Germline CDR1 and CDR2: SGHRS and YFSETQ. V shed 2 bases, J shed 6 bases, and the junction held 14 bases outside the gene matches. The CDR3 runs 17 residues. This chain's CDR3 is CASSFAGTGNLEDGYTF. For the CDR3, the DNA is TGCGCCAGCAGCTTCGCCGGGACAGGGAATTTGGAAGATGGCTACACCTTC. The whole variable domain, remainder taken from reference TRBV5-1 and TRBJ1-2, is KAGVTQTPRYLIKTRGQQVTLSCSPISGHRSVSWYQQTPGQGLQFLFEYFSETQRNKGNFPGRFSGRQFSNSRSEMNVSTLELGDSALYLCASSFAGTGNLEDGYTFGSGTRLTVV.

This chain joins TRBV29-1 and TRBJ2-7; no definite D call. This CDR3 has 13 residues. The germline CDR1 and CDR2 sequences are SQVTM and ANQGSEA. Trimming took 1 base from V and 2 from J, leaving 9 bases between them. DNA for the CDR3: TGCAGCGTTGAAGCTGGGCAAACCTACGAGCAGTACTTC. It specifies CSVEAGQTYEQYF.

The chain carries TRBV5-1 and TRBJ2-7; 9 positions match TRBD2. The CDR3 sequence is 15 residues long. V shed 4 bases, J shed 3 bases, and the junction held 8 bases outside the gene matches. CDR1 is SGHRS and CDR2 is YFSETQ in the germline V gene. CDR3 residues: CASSLTAGGVYEQYF. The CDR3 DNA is TGCGCCAGCAGCCTAACAGCGGGAGGCGTCTACGAGCAGTACTTC. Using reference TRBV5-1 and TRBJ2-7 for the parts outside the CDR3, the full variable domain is KAGVTQTPRYLIKTRGQQVTLSCSPISGHRSVSWYQQTPGQGLQFLFEYFSETQRNKGNFPGRFSGRQFSNSRSEMNVSTLELGDSALYLCASSLTAGGVYEQYFGPGTRLTVT.

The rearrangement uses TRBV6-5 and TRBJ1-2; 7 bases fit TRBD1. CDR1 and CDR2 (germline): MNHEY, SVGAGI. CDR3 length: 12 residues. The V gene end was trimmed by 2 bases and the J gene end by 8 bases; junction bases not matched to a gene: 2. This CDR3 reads CASSYTGVGYTF. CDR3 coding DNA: TGTGCCAGCAGTTACACAGGGGTAGGCTACACCTTC.

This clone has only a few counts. CDR3 sequence: CASSPTSGGNEQFF. The CDR3 DNA sequence: TGTGCCAGCAGCCCCACTAGCGGGGGGAATGAGCAGTTCTTC. The rearrangement joins TRBV11-3 to TRBJ2-1; 12 nucleotides line up with TRBD2. This CDR3 contains 14 residues. V gave up 5 bases and J gave up 7 bases; unmatched junction bases: 3. Germline CDR1 SGHNT, CDR2 YENEEA.

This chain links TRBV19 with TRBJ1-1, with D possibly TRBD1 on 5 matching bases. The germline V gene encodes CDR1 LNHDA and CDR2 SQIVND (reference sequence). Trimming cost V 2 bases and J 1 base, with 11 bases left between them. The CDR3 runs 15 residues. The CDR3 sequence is CASSIIWGPNTEAFF. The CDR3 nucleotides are TGTGCCAGTAGTATAATATGGGGCCCGAACACTGAAGCTTTCTTT.

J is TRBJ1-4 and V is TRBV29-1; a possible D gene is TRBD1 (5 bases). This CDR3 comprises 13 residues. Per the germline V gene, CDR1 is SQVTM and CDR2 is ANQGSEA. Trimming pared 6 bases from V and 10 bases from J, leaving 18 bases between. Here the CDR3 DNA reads TGCAGCGTCCTTAGGGACGGCGGGGGAAAACTGTTTTTT. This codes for CSVLRDGGGKLFF.

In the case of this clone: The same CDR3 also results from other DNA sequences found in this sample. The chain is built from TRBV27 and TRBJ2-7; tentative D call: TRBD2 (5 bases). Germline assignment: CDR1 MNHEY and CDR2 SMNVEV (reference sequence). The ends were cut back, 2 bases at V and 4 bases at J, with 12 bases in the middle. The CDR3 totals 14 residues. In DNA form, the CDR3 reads TGTGCCAGCAGTTTAAGGGTGAGAGGGTACGAGCAGTACTTC. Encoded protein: CASSLRVRGYEQYF.

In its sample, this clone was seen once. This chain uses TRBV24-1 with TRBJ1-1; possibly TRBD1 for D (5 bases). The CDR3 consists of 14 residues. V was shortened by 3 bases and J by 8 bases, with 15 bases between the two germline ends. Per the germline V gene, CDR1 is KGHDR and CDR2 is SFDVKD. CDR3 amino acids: CATSDTRDSTEAFF. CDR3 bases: TGTGCCACCAGTGATACCCGAGACAGTACAGAAGCTTTCTTT.